Shown below are 6 T cell receptor beta chains from a single sample sequenced in a study of CD8 T cells in ankylosing spondylitis (dated by TCRdb to between 2016 and 2019). Results the study describes overall, beyond this receptor: Blood from ankylosing spondylitis patients appeared to be characterized by a TCR beta motif made up of seven or eight highly homologous amino acid variants.

No antigen has been identified for these receptors. Libraries came from 5' RACE. Sequencing relied on an Illumina HiSeq 2500. The public reads were reprocessed in TCRdb via fastp at Q25 and MiXCR, keeping in-frame beta chains. A single entry per CDR3 protein holds the most common genes and DNA from its merged rows. In all, the sample holds some 840,000 distinct CDR3 sequences, and over 9.5% of those were seen once. The ten biggest clones cover 0.45% to 0.6% of the sample. The sequencing input was blood, either unsorted or a sorted T cell fraction (not recorded which). All receptors come from a male donor with ankylosing spondylitis.

This clonotype was recorded a few times. The chain couples TRBV12-3 or TRBV12-4 to TRBJ1-5; 11 nucleotides agree with TRBD1. CDR3 size: 15 residues. V trimming: 6 bases; J trimming: 8 bases; junction bases outside the gene matches: 9. This CDR3 reads CASRRADRGPEPQHF. The CDR3 DNA sequence: TGTGCCAGCAGACGGGCGGACAGGGGGCCGGAGCCCCAGCATTTT.

This clonotype was found a few times. The chain links TRBV4-3 to TRBJ2-3; the D call may be TRBD1 or TRBD2 (5 bases each). In germline, CDR1 is LGHNA, CDR2 YSLEER. CDR3 size: 15 residues. V was cut by 0 bases and J by 3 bases, with 10 bases left in between. The CDR3 DNA sequence: TGCGCCAGCAGCCAAGAAAGGGACCTTACAGATACGCAGTATTTT. As protein: CASSQERDLTDTQYF.

This clonotype was counted only a few times. The chain couples TRBV27 to TRBJ1-4; 10 nucleotides line up with TRBD1. CDR1 MNHEY and CDR2 SMNVEV come from the germline V gene (reference sequence). The CDR3 sequence is 14 residues long. The trim removed 6 bases at V and 7 bases at J, leaving 5 bases unmatched. CDR3 DNA sequence: TGTGCCAGCAGGGGGACAGGGGTGTCTGAAAAACTGTTTTTT. Amino acids: CASRGTGVSEKLFF.

In this sample, this clonotype turned up a few times. This chain connects TRBV10-3 to TRBJ2-1; 16 bases line up with TRBD2. The CDR3 contains 20 residues. With V trimmed by 6 bases and J by 0 bases, 11 bases remained unmatched. Germline V CDR1 and CDR2: ENHRY, SYGVKD. CDR3 protein: CAIRDHPGLAGGSSYNEQFF. The CDR3 nucleotides read TGTGCCATCAGGGACCACCCGGGACTAGCGGGAGGGTCCTCCTACAATGAGCAGTTCTTC.

In this sample, this clonotype turned up many times. The V call is TRBV7-2, the J call TRBJ1-5, with D maybe TRBD1 (6 bases). CDR3 size: 15 residues. The germline V gene has CDR1 SGHTA and CDR2 FQGNSA. Trimming pared 4 bases from V and 3 bases from J, leaving 13 bases between. In DNA form, the CDR3 reads TGTGCCAGCAGCTCATCCGGACAGTACAATCAGCCCCAGCATTTT. The encoded protein is CASSSSGQYNQPQHF.

There are a few counts of this clonotype. The chain couples TRBV20-1 to TRBJ1-2; maybe TRBD1 (6 bases). Germline CDR1 and CDR2: DFQATT and SNEGSKA (reference sequence). The CDR3 runs to 15 residues. Trimming shortened V by 0 bases and J by 6 bases, and 17 bases separated the two germline ends. The CDR3 coding sequence is TGCAGTGCTAGAGATTTTTTGCGGGGGGCGCATGGCTACACCTTC. Protein sequence: CSARDFLRGAHGYTF.